Given below is one TCR beta chain in context. It was with 60 Vbeta and 13 Jbeta primers that the PCR ran. This table comes from immunoSEQ multiplex PCR, and its TCRdb copy is limited to in-frame clones, with some not included. The table includes about 60,000 clones, under 85% detected once. This sample was taken from a study of cytomegalovirus exposure and HLA in healthy donors. This CDR3 is 15 amino acids long. Per germline, CDR1 SGDLS and CDR2 YYNGEE. V was clipped by 4 bases and J by 0 bases; unmatched bases: 3. This sequence joins TRBV9 and TRBJ2-7, with 11 bases fitting TRBD2. Material for sequencing was PBMCs. This receptor was taken from a man aged 50-60 years in good health and CMV-seronegative. The DNA for the CDR3 is TGTGCCAGCAGCCAGGGACTAGCGGACTCCTACGAGCAGTACTTC. This encodes CASSQGLADSYEQYF. The full variable domain, rest sourced from reference TRBV9 and TRBJ2-7, is DSGVTQTPKHLITATGQRVTLRCSPRSGDLSVYWYQQSLDQGLQFLIQYYNGEERAKGNILERFSAQQFPDLHSELNLSSLELGDSALYFCASSQGLADSYEQYFGPGTRLTVT.